A selection of T cell receptor beta chains follows, all from one sample in a study of blood T cell repertoires in COVID-19. TCRdb keeps only in-frame clones here, not all; method: immunoSEQ multiplex PCR. The sample lists about 170,000 clones; roughly nine tenths were seen once. The sequenced sample consisted of PBMCs or T cells enriched from blood (not recorded which). The receptors originated from a human donor with acute COVID-19. The donor label of this sample is uncertain. Each CDR3 is given with its conserved first and last residue. The D gene is left open where the match is weak. Clone size is not always given. Where it is, it says once, few, many or a class for expanded clones.

TRBJ2-3 | TRBV7-6 | - | - | CASSLDPAGGHTDTQYF | TGTGCCAGCAGCTTAGATCCAGCGGGTGGCCACACAGATACGCAGTATTTT
TRBJ1-6 | TRBV6-5 | - | TRBD1 | CASWDRGRGSPLHF | TGTGCCAGCTGGGACAGGGGGCGAGGTTCACCCCTCCACTTT
TRBJ1-1 | TRBV29-1 | - | - | CSVDAGRDTEAFF | TGCAGCGTTGATGCAGGGCGCGACACTGAAGCTTTCTTT
TRBJ1-2 | TRBV6-2/TRBV6-3 | once | - | CASSYSSGVFYGYTF | TGTGCCAGCAGTTACTCTTCCGGTGTCTTCTATGGCTACACCTTC
TRBJ1-1 | TRBV30 | - | - | CAWSPWGGTEAFF | TGTGCCTGGAGTCCCTGGGGGGGTACTGAAGCTTTCTTT
TRBJ2-2 | TRBV6-4 | - | TRBD2 | CASTKEAGIEAGELFF | TGTGCCAGCACCAAAGAAGCGGGGATAGAGGCCGGGGAGCTGTTTTTT
TRBJ2-3 | TRBV29-1 | once | - | CSVERGRGDTQYF | TGCAGCGTTGAGCGGGGCCGGGGGGATACGCAGTATTTT
TRBJ2-1 | TRBV19 | - | TRBD1 | CASRGGTGVYNEQFF | TGTGCCAGCCGTGGGGGGACAGGGGTCTACAATGAGCAGTTCTTC
TRBJ2-5 | TRBV30 | once | TRBD2 | CAWSGSGGRETQYF | TGTGCCTGGAGTGGTAGCGGGGGGAGAGAGACCCAGTACTTC
TRBJ2-3 | TRBV13 | - | - | CASSSREDGWEGTDTQYF | TGTGCCAGCAGCTCCCGCGAGGATGGTTGGGAGGGCACAGATACGCAGTATTTT
TRBJ2-5 | TRBV12-5 | - | - | CASGPPDSQETQYF | TGTGCTAGTGGTCCGCCGGACAGTCAAGAGACCCAGTACTTC